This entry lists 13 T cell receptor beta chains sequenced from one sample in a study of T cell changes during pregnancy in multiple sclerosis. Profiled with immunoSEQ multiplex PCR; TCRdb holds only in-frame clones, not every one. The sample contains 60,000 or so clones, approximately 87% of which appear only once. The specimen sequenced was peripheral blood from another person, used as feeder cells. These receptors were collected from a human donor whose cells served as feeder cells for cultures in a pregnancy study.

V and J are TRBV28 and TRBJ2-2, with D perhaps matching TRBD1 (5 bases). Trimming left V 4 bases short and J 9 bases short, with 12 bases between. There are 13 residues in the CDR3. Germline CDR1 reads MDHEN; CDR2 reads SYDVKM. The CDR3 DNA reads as TGTGCCAGCAGTTCAGGGCCGAGAAGGGAGCTGTTTTTT. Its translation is CASSSGPRRELFF. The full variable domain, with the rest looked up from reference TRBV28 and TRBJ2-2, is DVKVTQSSRYLVKRTGEKVFLECVQDMDHENMFWYRQDPGLGLRLIYFSYDVKMKEKGDIPEGYSVSREKKERFSLILESASTNQTSMYLCASSSGPRRELFFGEGSRLTVL.

CDR3 DNA sequence: TGTGCCAGCAGCTTGGTCGGGGACAACACTGAAGCTTTCTTT. Translated: CASSLVGDNTEAFF. This sequence joins TRBV5-6 and TRBJ1-1; D perhaps matches TRBD1 (5 bases). Germline-derived CDR1 and CDR2 are SGHDT and YYEEEE. CDR3 length: 14 residues. Trimming removed 0 bases from V and 2 bases from J, with 8 bases in between.

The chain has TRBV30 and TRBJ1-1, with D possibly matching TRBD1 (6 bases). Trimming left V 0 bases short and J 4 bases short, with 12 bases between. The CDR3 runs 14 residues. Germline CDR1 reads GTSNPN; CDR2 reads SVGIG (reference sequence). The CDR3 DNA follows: TGTGCCTGGAGTGTAGGGGGGAGGAGCACTGAAGCTTTCTTT. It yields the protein CAWSVGGRSTEAFF.

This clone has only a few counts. The CDR3 sequence is CASRSNLGANVLTF. The CDR3 coding sequence is TGTGCCAGCCGTTCTAACCTTGGGGCCAACGTCCTGACTTTC. The J gene is TRBJ2-6, the V gene TRBV7-9; D ambiguous. In germline, CDR1 is SEHNR, CDR2 FQNEAQ (reference sequence). Trimming cost V 8 bases and J 3 bases, with 11 bases left between them. The CDR3 contains 14 residues.

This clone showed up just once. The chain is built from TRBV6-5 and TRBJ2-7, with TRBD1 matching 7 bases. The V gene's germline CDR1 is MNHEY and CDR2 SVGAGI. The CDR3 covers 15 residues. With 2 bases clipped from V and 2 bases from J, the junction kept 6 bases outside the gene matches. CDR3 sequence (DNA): TGTGCCAGCAGTTACAGTCTTGGACAGGCCTACGAGCAGTACTTC. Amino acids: CASSYSLGQAYEQYF.

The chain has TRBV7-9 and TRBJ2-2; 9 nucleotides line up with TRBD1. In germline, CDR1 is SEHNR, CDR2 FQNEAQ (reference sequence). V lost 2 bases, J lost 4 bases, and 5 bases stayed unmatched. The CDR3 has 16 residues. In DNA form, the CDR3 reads TGTGCCAGCAGCTTACCGGGACAGGGTGCCACCGGGGAGCTGTTTTTT. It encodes CASSLPGQGATGELFF.

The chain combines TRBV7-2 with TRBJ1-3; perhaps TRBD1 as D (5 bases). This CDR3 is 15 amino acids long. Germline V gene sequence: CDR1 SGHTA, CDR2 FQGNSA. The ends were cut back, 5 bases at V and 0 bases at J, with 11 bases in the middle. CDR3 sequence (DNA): TGTGCCAGCAGCCCCGGGACCTTCTCTGGAAACACCATATATTTT. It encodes CASSPGTFSGNTIYF. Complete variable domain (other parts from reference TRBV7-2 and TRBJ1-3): GAGVSQSPSNKVTEKGKDVELRCDPISGHTALYWYRQSLGQGLEFLIYFQGNSAPDKSGLPSDRFSAERTGGSVSTLTIQRTQQEDSAVYLCASSPGTFSGNTIYFGEGSWLTVV.

The CDR3 protein is CSAADRGFTYEQYF. CDR3 sequence (DNA): TGCAGCGCCGCCGACAGGGGGTTTACCTACGAGCAGTACTTC. The chain has TRBV29-1 and TRBJ2-7; 9 positions agree with TRBD1. The CDR3 runs to 14 residues. With V trimmed by 7 bases and J by 2 bases, 9 bases remained unmatched. Germline CDR1 SQVTM, CDR2 ANQGSEA.

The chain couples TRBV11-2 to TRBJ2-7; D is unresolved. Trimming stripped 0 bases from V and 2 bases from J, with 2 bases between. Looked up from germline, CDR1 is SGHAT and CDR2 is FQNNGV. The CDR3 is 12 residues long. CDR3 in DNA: TGTGCCAGCAGCTTAGAAACCTACGAGCAGTACTTC. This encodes CASSLETYEQYF. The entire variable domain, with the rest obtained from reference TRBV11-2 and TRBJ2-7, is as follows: EAGVAQSPRYKIIEKRQSVAFWCNPISGHATLYWYQQILGQGPKLLIQFQNNGVVDDSQLPKDRFSAERLKGVDSTLKIQPAKLEDSAVYLCASSLETYEQYFGPGTRLTVT.

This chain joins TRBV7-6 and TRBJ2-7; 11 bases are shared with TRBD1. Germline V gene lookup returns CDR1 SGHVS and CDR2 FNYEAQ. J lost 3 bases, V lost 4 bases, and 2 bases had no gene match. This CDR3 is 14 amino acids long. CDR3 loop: CASSSGTGGYEQYF. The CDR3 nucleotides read TGTGCCAGCAGCTCCGGGACAGGGGGCTACGAGCAGTACTTC.

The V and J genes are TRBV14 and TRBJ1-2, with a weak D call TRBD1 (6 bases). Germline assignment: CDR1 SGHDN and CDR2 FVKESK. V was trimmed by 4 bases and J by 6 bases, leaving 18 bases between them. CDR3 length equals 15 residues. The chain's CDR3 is CASSLLGGPRDGYTF. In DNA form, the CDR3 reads TGTGCCAGCAGCCTACTCGGGGGCCCGAGGGATGGCTACACCTTC.

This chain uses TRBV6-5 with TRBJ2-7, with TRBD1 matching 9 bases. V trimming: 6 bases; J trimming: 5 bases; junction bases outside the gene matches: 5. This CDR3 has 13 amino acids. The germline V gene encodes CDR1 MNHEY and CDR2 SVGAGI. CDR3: CASRPQGADEQYF. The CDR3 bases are TGTGCCAGCAGGCCACAGGGGGCGGACGAGCAGTACTTC.

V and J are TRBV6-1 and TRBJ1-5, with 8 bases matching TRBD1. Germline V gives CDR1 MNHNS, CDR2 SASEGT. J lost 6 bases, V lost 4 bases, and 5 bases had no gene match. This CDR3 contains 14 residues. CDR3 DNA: TGTGCCAGCAGTGCCGGACAGGGCCCTCAGCCCCAGCATTTT. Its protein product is CASSAGQGPQPQHF.